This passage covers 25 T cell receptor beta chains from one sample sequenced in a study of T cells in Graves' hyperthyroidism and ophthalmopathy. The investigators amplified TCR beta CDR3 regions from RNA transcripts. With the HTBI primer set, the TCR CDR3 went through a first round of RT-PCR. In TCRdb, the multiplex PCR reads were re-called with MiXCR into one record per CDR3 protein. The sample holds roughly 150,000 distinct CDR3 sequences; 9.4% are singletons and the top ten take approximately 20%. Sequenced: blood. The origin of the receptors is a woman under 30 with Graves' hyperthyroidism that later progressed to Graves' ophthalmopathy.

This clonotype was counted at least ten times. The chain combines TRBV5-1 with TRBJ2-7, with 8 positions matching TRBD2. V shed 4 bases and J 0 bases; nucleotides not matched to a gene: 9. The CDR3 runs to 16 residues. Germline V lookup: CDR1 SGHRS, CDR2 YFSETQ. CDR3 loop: CASSLSGTRSSYEQYF. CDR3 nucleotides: TGCGCCAGCAGCCTCTCCGGGACTAGATCCTCCTACGAGCAGTACTTC.

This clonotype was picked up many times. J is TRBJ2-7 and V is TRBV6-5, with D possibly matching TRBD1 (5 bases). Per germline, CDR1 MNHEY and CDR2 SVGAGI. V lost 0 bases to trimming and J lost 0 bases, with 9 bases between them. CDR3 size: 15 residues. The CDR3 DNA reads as TGTGCCAGCAGTTACTCAACAGGTAGCTCCTACGAGCAGTACTTC. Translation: CASSYSTGSSYEQYF.

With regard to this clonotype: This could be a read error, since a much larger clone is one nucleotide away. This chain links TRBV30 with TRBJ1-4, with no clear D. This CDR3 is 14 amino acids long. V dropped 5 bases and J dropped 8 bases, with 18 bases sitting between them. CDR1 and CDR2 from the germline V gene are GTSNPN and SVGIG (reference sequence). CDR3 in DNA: TGTGCCTGGGGGCGACATACCTCCAGCGAAAAACTGTTTTTT. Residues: CAWGRHTSSEKLFF. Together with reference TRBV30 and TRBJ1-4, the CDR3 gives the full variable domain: SQTIHQWPATLVQPVGSPLSLECTVEGTSNPNLYWYRQAAGRGLQLLFYSVGIGQISSEVPQNLSASRPQDRQFILSSKKLLLSDSGFYLCAWGRHTSSEKLFFGSGTQLSVL.

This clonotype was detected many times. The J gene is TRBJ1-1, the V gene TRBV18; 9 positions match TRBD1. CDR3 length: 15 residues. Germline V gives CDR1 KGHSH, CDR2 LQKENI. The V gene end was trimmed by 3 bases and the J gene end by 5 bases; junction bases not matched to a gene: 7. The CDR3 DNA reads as TGTGCCAGCTCACCTACAGGACAGGGGTGGACTGAAGCTTTCTTT. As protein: CASSPTGQGWTEAFF.

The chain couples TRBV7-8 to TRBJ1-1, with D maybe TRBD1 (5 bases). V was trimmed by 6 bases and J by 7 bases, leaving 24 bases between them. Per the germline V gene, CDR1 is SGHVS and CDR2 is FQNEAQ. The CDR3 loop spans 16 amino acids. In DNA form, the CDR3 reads TGTGCCAGCAGTCCCAGGCTGGAAGGGCTGGGGGGTGAAGCTTTCTTT. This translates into CASSPRLEGLGGEAFF.

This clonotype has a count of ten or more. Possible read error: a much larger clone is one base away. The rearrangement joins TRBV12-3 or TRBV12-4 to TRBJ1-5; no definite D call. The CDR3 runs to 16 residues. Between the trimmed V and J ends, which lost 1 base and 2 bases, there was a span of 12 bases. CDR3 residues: CASSLVGGYGNQPQHF. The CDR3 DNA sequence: TGTGCCAGCAGTTTAGTCGGAGGATATGGCAATCAGCCCCAGCATTTT.

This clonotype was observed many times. Written as DNA, the CDR3 is TGTGCCAGCAGCCTGGGACTAGCGGGAGGTCCTACGAGGAATGAGCAGTTCTTC. This translates into CASSLGLAGGPTRNEQFF. The J gene is TRBJ2-1, the V gene TRBV3-1, with 15 bases that match TRBD2. The CDR3 is 18 amino acids. Unmatched junction bases numbered 11, after V lost 4 bases and J lost 7 bases. Germline CDR1 reads LGHDT; CDR2 reads YNNKEL (reference sequence).

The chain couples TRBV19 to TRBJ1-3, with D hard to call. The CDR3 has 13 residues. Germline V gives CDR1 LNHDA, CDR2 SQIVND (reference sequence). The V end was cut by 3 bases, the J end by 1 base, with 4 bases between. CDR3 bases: TGTGCCAGTAGTATGCAGTCTGGAAACACCATATATTTT. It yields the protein CASSMQSGNTIYF.

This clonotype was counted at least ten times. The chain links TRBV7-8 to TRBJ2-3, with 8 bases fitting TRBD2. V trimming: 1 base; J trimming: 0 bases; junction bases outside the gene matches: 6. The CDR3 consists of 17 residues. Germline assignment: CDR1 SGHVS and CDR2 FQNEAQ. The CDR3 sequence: CASSLVVAGISTDTQYF. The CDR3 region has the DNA TGTGCCAGCAGCTTAGTAGTAGCGGGGATTAGCACAGATACGCAGTATTTT. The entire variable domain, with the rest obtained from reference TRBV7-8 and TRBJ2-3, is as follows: GAGVSQSPRYKVAKRGQDVALRCDPISGHVSLFWYQQALGQGPEFLTYFQNEAQLDKSGLPSDRFFAERPEGSVSTLKIQRTQQEDSAVYLCASSLVVAGISTDTQYFGPGTRLTVL.

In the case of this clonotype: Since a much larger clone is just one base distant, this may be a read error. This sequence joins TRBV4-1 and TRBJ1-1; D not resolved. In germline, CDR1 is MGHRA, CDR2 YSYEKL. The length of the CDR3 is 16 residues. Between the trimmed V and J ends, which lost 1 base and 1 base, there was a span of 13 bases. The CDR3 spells CASSQGRSRENTEAFF. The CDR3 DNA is TGCGCCAGCAGCCAAGGCAGGTCCCGGGAGAACACTGAAGCTTTCTTT.

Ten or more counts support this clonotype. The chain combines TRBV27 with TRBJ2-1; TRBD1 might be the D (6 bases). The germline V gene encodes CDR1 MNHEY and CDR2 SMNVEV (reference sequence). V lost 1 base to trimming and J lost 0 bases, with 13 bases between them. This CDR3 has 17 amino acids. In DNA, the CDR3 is TGTGCCAGCAGTTTATTACAGGGCTCGAGCTCCTACAATGAGCAGTTCTTC. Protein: CASSLLQGSSSYNEQFF.

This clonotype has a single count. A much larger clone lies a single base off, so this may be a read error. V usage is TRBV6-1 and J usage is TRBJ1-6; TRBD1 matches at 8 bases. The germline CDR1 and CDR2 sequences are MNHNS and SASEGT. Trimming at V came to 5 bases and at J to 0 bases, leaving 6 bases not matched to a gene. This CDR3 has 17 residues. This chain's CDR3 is CASSRDRMSSYNSPLHF. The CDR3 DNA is TGTGCCAGCAGTAGGGACAGGATGAGCTCCTATAATTCACCCCTCCACTTT.

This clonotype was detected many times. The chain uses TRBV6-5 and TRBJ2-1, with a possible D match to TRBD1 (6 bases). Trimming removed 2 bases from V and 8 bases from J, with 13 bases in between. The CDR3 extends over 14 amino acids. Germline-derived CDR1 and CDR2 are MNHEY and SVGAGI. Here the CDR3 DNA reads TGTGCCAGCAGTTACACTTACAGGGTCGATGAGCAGTTCTTC. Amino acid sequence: CASSYTYRVDEQFF.

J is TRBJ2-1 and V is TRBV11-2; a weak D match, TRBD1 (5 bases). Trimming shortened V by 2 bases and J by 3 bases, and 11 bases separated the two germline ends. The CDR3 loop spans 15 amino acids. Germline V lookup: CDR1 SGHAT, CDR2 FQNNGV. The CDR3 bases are TGTGCCAGCAGCTTACACAGCCAGGGCTACAATGAGCAGTTCTTC. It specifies CASSLHSQGYNEQFF.

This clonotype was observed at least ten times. In nucleotides, the CDR3 is TGTGCCAGCAGCTCGGGCGTTCGCTCTGGGGCCAACGTCCTGACTTTC. Its translation: CASSSGVRSGANVLTF. The V call is TRBV27, the J call TRBJ2-6; D gene unclear. CDR1 MNHEY and CDR2 SMNVEV come from the germline V gene (reference sequence). The CDR3 covers 16 residues. Trimming removed 6 bases at V and 0 bases at J, with 12 bases between.

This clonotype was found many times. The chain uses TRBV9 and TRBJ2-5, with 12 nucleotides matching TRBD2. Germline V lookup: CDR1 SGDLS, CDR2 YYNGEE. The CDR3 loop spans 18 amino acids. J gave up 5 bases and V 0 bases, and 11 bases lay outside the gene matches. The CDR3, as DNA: TGTGCCAGCAGCGTAGGCGCTAGCGGGAGGGTCCGGGGGGAGACCCAGTACTTC. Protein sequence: CASSVGASGRVRGETQYF.

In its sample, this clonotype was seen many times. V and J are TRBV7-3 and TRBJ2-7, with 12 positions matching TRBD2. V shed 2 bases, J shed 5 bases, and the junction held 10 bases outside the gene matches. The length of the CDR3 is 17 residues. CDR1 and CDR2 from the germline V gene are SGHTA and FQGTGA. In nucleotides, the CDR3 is TGTGCCAGCAGCTTAGTGCCGGCCGGACTAGCGGGGAACGAGCAGTACTTC. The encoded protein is CASSLVPAGLAGNEQYF.

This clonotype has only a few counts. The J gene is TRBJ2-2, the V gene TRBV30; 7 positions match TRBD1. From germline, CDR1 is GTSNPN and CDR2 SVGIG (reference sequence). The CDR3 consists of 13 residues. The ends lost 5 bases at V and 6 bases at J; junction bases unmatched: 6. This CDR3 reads CAWSGQKAGELFF. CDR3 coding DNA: TGTGCCTGGTCGGGACAGAAGGCCGGGGAGCTGTTTTTT.

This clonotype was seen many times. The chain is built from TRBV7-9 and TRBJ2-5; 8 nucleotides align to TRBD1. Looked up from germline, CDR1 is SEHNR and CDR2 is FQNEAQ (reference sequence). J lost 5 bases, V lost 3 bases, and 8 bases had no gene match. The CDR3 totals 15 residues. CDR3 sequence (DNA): TGTGCCAGCAGCTTCGTGACAGGGGAGGTGGAGACCCAGTACTTC. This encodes CASSFVTGEVETQYF. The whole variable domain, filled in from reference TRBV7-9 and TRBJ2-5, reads DTGVSQNPRHKITKRGQNVTFRCDPISEHNRLYWYRQTLGQGPEFLTYFQNEAQLEKSRLLSDRFSAERPKGSFSTLEIQRTEQGDSAMYLCASSFVTGEVETQYFGPGTRLLVL.

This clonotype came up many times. The CDR3 DNA is TGTGCCAGCAGCCCGTCAGCGGGAGGGCCGGAAAAAGAGACCCAGTACTTC. This translates into CASSPSAGGPEKETQYF. The chain couples TRBV11-2 to TRBJ2-5, with TRBD2 identical over 10 bases. Unmatched junction bases numbered 12, after V lost 5 bases and J lost 3 bases. This CDR3 spans 17 amino acids. Germline lookup yields CDR1 SGHAT and CDR2 FQNNGV.

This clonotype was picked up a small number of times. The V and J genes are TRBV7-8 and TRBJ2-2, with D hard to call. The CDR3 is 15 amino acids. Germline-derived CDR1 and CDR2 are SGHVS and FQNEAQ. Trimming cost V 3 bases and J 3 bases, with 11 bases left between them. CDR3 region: CASSLSRWDTGELFF. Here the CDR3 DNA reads TGTGCCAGCAGCTTGAGTCGGTGGGACACCGGGGAGCTGTTTTTT. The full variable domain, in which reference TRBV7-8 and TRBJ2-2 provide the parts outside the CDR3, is GAGVSQSPRYKVAKRGQDVALRCDPISGHVSLFWYQQALGQGPEFLTYFQNEAQLDKSGLPSDRFFAERPEGSVSTLKIQRTQQEDSAVYLCASSLSRWDTGELFFGEGSRLTVL.

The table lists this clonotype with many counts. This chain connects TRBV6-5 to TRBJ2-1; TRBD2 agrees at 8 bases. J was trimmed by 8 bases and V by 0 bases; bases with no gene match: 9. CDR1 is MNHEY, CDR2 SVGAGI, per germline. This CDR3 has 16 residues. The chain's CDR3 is CASSYSSAGVSHEQFF. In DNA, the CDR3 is TGTGCCAGCAGTTACTCTTCAGCGGGAGTTTCCCATGAGCAGTTCTTC.

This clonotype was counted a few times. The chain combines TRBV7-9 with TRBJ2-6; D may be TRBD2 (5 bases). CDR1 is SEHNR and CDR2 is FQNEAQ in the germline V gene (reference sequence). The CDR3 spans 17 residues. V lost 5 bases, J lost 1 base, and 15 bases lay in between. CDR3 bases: TGTGCCAGCAGCCAGCCCGGACGGGAATCTGGGGCCAACGTCCTGACTTTC. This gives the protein CASSQPGRESGANVLTF.

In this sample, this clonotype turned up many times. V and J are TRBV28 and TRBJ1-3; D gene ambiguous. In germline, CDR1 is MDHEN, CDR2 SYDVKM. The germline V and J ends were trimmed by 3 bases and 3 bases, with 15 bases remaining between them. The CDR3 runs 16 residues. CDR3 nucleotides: TGTGCCAGCAGTTTGGGGAGAGCGAGGGTTGGAAACACCATATATTTT. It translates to CASSLGRARVGNTIYF.

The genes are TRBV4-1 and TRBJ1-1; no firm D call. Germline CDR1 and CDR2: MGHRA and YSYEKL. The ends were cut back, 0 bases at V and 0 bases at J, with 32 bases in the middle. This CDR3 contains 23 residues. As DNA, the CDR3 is TGCGCCAGCAGCCAAGAGGTCAATGGAGGGCCGATTAATCGAGGAGTAGTGAACACTGAAGCTTTCTTT. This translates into CASSQEVNGGPINRGVVNTEAFF.